This T cell receptor beta chain was found in a study of T cell changes during pregnancy in multiple sclerosis. CDR1 and CDR2 from the germline V gene are SGHRS and YFSETQ. CDR3 length equals 14 residues. Trimming took 0 bases from V and 5 from J, leaving 9 bases between them. The table came from immunoSEQ multiplex PCR; TCRdb's copy has only in-frame clones and leaves some out. The data show under 50,000 clones, with about 90% seen just once and 1.4% to 1.5% held by the top ten. Sequenced here: peripheral blood, sampled in the first trimester of pregnancy. This chain links TRBV5-1 with TRBJ2-1, with D hard to call. The TCR comes from a female donor in good health, enrolled as a control in a pregnancy study. The chain's CDR3 is CASSLAPQDNEQFF. As DNA, the CDR3 is TGCGCCAGCAGCTTGGCGCCCCAGGACAATGAGCAGTTCTTC.